The 18 T cell receptor beta chains below all came from one sample that was sequenced in a study of shared clonotypes between healthy human individuals. Assay: immunoSEQ multiplex PCR; the TCRdb copy retains only in-frame clones and omits some. This table holds roughly 120,000 clones, more than 65% found once. Source material: memory CD8+ T cells sorted from blood. The sample's subset: CD45RO+ cells pooled with CCR7-negative TemRA cells. These receptors originate from a woman aged 30 to 39 in good health.

V usage is TRBV9 and J usage is TRBJ1-2; D may be TRBD1 (5 bases). The germline CDR1 and CDR2 sequences are SGDLS and YYNGEE. This CDR3 contains 17 residues. V shed 0 bases and J shed 4 bases, with 19 bases lying between them. CDR3: CASSVAYTDQGSYGYTF. As DNA, the CDR3 is TGTGCCAGCAGCGTAGCGTATACGGACCAGGGATCCTATGGCTACACCTTC.

J is TRBJ2-7 and V is TRBV5-1, with D possibly TRBD1 on 5 matching bases. This CDR3 is built from 16 residues. Per germline, CDR1 SGHRS and CDR2 YFSETQ. The V end was cut by 2 bases, the J end by 6 bases, with 21 bases between. The CDR3 DNA reads TGCGCCAGCAGCTTCAGGCGCGACCCTGACAGCTCCGAGCAGTACTTC. It encodes CASSFRRDPDSSEQYF. The full variable domain, rest sourced from reference TRBV5-1 and TRBJ2-7, is KAGVTQTPRYLIKTRGQQVTLSCSPISGHRSVSWYQQTPGQGLQFLFEYFSETQRNKGNFPGRFSGRQFSNSRSEMNVSTLELGDSALYLCASSFRRDPDSSEQYFGPGTRLTVT.

V is TRBV7-9 and J is TRBJ1-1; D not resolved. Germline CDR1 reads SEHNR; CDR2 reads FQNEAQ (reference sequence). The CDR3 covers 15 residues. Trimming shortened V by 1 base and J by 4 bases, and 13 bases separated the two germline ends. CDR3 in amino acids: CASSLVSRRGTEAFF. DNA for the CDR3: TGTGCCAGCAGCTTAGTGAGCCGTCGGGGCACTGAAGCTTTCTTT.

This chain joins TRBV4-1 and TRBJ2-4; 7 bases align to TRBD2. Germline V gene data show CDR1 as MGHRA and CDR2 as YSYEKL. The V gene end was trimmed by 2 bases and the J gene end by 4 bases; junction bases not matched to a gene: 5. This CDR3 contains 15 residues. CDR3 bases: TGCGCCAGCAGCCAACGGGCGGGGGTGAAAAACATTCAGTACTTC. As protein: CASSQRAGVKNIQYF.

The table lists this clone with a few counts. The CDR3 DNA reads TGTGCCACTATCGGGCTTGCTGCCTACGAGCAGTACTTC. It is translated as CATIGLAAYEQYF. This chain links TRBV28 with TRBJ2-7; D not certain. The CDR3 is made up of 13 amino acids. Trimming cost V 10 bases and J 2 bases, with 15 bases left between them. The V gene's germline CDR1 is MDHEN and CDR2 SYDVKM. Based on the CDR3 plus reference TRBV28 and TRBJ2-7, the full variable domain is DVKVTQSSRYLVKRTGEKVFLECVQDMDHENMFWYRQDPGLGLRLIYFSYDVKMKEKGDIPEGYSVSREKKERFSLILESASTNQTSMYLCATIGLAAYEQYFGPGTRLTVT.

The chain joins TRBV5-1 to TRBJ2-7, with D possibly being TRBD2 (6 bases). Germline CDR1 is SGHRS and CDR2 is YFSETQ. Trimming removed 0 bases from V and 5 bases from J, with 12 bases in between. CDR3 length: 14 amino acids. Here the CDR3 reads CASSLGRRANEQYF. CDR3 nucleotide sequence: TGCGCCAGCAGCTTGGGGAGGAGGGCTAACGAGCAGTACTTC.

The rearrangement uses TRBV11-2 and TRBJ2-3; D is unclear. Germline CDR1 is SGHAT and CDR2 is FQNNGV. Deletions cut 6 bases from V and 0 bases from J, with 10 bases between. This CDR3 contains 14 residues. The CDR3 sequence: CASSRFLSTDTQYF. The CDR3 nucleotides read TGTGCCAGCAGTCGATTTCTTAGCACAGATACGCAGTATTTT.

The chain joins TRBV2 to TRBJ2-5, with D unclear. The CDR3 sequence is 11 residues long. Trimming removed 6 bases at V and 0 bases at J, with 2 bases between. Germline CDR1 is SNHLY and CDR2 is FYNNEI. The CDR3 DNA sequence: TGTGCCAGCAGAAACCAAGAGACCCAGTACTTC. The encoded protein is CASRNQETQYF.

A word on this clone: Other nucleotide sequences in the sample specify the same CDR3. The chain carries TRBV9 and TRBJ2-1; the D gene is possibly TRBD2 (6 bases). This CDR3 contains 16 residues. Germline CDR1 SGDLS, CDR2 YYNGEE. V was cut by 3 bases and J by 1 base, with 14 bases left in between. The CDR3 DNA is TGTGCCAGCAGCGGAACCGGGGCGGGGTCCTACAATGAGCAGTTCTTC. The encoded protein is CASSGTGAGSYNEQFF. The variable domain in full, completed from reference TRBV9 and TRBJ2-1, reads DSGVTQTPKHLITATGQRVTLRCSPRSGDLSVYWYQQSLDQGLQFLIQYYNGEERAKGNILERFSAQQFPDLHSELNLSSLELGDSALYFCASSGTGAGSYNEQFFGPGTRLTVL.

This clone was detected many times. The rearrangement links TRBV27 to TRBJ2-3, with 7 bases that match TRBD1. V shed 3 bases, J shed 2 bases, and the junction held 5 bases outside the gene matches. The CDR3 is 15 residues long. CDR1 is MNHEY, CDR2 SMNVEV, per germline (reference sequence). CDR3 protein: CASSFSGQITDTQYF. The CDR3 DNA is TGTGCCAGCAGTTTCTCGGGACAGATCACAGATACGCAGTATTTT.

The chain couples TRBV9 to TRBJ1-1; perhaps TRBD1 as D (6 bases). The ends were cut back, 4 bases at V and 4 bases at J, with 17 bases in the middle. The CDR3 loop spans 15 amino acids. The germline V gene encodes CDR1 SGDLS and CDR2 YYNGEE. The CDR3 is CASSPWLEGGTEAFF. Here the CDR3 DNA reads TGTGCCAGCAGCCCGTGGTTGGAAGGGGGCACTGAAGCTTTCTTT.

The V and J genes are TRBV4-1 and TRBJ1-5, with D uncertain. The CDR3 consists of 14 residues. Trimming left V 1 base short and J 6 bases short, with 10 bases between. Germline CDR1 MGHRA, CDR2 YSYEKL. The CDR3 spells CASSQVRSPQPQHF. The CDR3 DNA reads as TGCGCCAGCAGCCAAGTAAGGTCACCTCAGCCCCAGCATTTT.

This clone was found a few times. This chain uses TRBV6-4 with TRBJ2-1; D possibly uses TRBD1 or TRBD2 (5 bases each). Germline CDR1 and CDR2: MRHNA and SNTAGT. The ends were cut back, 2 bases at V and 10 bases at J, with 12 bases in the middle. The CDR3 extends over 13 amino acids. The CDR3 here is CASSDLRGEEQFF. CDR3 sequence (DNA): TGTGCCAGCAGTGACCTCCGGGGCGAGGAGCAGTTCTTC.

The chain employs TRBV2 and TRBJ2-7; D is uncertain. The V end was cut by 8 bases, the J end by 3 bases, with 14 bases between. This CDR3 has 13 amino acids. Germline V gene data show CDR1 as SNHLY and CDR2 as FYNNEI. The CDR3 loop is CASARLILYEQYF. DNA of the CDR3: TGTGCCAGCGCGAGGCTAATCCTCTACGAGCAGTACTTC.

The chain links TRBV11-2 to TRBJ2-7; TRBD1 agrees at 9 bases. Looked up from germline, CDR1 is SGHAT and CDR2 is FQNNGV. The CDR3 runs 19 residues. V gave up 5 bases and J gave up 7 bases; unmatched junction bases: 24. CDR3 coding DNA: TGTGCCAGCAGCCACGGGGGGACAGGGCTCGGGGCGGGAACGGGAGAGCAGTACTTC. Encoded protein: CASSHGGTGLGAGTGEQYF.

This clone has a count of ten or more. DNA for the CDR3: TGTGCCATCAGTGAGTCTTTATTTGGTGGTGTCCAAGAGACCCAGTACTTC. This gives the protein CAISESLFGGVQETQYF. This chain joins TRBV10-3 and TRBJ2-5; no clear D. This CDR3 has 17 amino acids. V dropped 0 bases and J dropped 1 base, with 15 bases sitting between them. CDR1 is ENHRY, CDR2 SYGVKD, per germline.

The rearrangement links TRBV29-1 to TRBJ2-3, with TRBD2 matching over 11 bases. Germline values: CDR1 SQVTM, CDR2 ANQGSEA. The CDR3 totals 14 residues. V shed 7 bases, J shed 4 bases, and the junction held 7 bases outside the gene matches. The CDR3 loop is CSGGELAGADTQYF. In DNA form, the CDR3 reads TGCAGCGGGGGGGAACTAGCGGGAGCAGATACGCAGTATTTT.

The chain has TRBV2 and TRBJ2-2, with unresolved D. In germline, CDR1 is SNHLY, CDR2 FYNNEI. Trimming removed 6 bases from V and 4 bases from J, with 12 bases in between. This CDR3 region has 14 residues. The CDR3 nucleotides are TGTGCCAGCAGCCCCCTAGTTAGCACCGGGGAGCTGTTTTTT. Protein sequence: CASSPLVSTGELFF.